This T cell receptor (beta chain) is drawn from a study of CD8 T cells in ankylosing spondylitis. Study-level points and caveats: Prior work had noted some motif variants in reactive arthritis blood and synovial fluid. Matched ankylosing spondylitis synovial fluid reportedly showed significant enrichment of disease-linked clones. With a CD8+ phenotype, disease-linked clones were relatively rare in peripheral blood.

TCRdb redid the calling of the 5' RACE reads with MiXCR, one entry per CDR3 protein. The repertoire includes under 300,000 distinct CDR3 sequences, roughly a tenth of them detected once, and about 2.8% sits in the top ten. In its sample, this clonotype was seen once. Its antigen is unidentified. The ends were cut back, 3 bases at V and 4 bases at J, with 16 bases in the middle. The CDR3 contains 16 residues. The germline CDR1 and CDR2 sequences are LGHNA and YNFKEQ. The TCR sequence derives from a male donor with ankylosing spondylitis or in good health (not recorded which). V and J are TRBV4-2 and TRBJ2-1, with D perhaps matching TRBD2 (6 bases). What was sequenced was blood, either unsorted or a sorted T cell fraction (not recorded which). The DNA of the CDR3 is TGTGCCAGCAGCCATCCTGCCTCGGGGGATTACAATGAGCAGTTCTTC. This encodes CASSHPASGDYNEQFF.